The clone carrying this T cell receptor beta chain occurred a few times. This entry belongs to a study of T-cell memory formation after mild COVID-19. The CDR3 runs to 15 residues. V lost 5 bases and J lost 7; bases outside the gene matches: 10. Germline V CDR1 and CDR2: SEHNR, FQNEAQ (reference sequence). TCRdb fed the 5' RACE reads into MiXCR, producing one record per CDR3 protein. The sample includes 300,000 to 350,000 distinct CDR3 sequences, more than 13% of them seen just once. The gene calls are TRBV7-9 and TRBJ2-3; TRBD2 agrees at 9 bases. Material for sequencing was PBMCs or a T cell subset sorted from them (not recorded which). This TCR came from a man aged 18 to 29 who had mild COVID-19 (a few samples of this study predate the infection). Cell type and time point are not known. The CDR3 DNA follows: TGTGCCAGCAGCGAGGGACTAGCCACGCGTCATACGCAGTATTTT. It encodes CASSEGLATRHTQYF.